Following are 8 T cell receptor beta chains from one sample sequenced in a study of early stage breast cancer tumors. The table came from immunoSEQ multiplex PCR; TCRdb's copy has only in-frame clones and leaves some out. This table has some 47,000 clones, approximately 83% appearing once. What was sequenced was blood. Every receptor here comes from a person aged 50-59 years with breast cancer.

This chain joins TRBV10-3 and TRBJ2-7; TRBD2 agrees at 15 bases. This CDR3 region has 15 residues. V lost 8 bases and J lost 2; bases outside the gene matches: 4. In germline, CDR1 is ENHRY, CDR2 SYGVKD. Here the CDR3 reads CAIGGLAGGTYEQYF. CDR3 nucleotides: TGTGCCATCGGCGGACTAGCGGGGGGGACCTACGAGCAGTACTTC.

V gene TRBV5-1 combines with J gene TRBJ2-7; TRBD1 agrees at 9 bases. Germline V lookup: CDR1 SGHRS, CDR2 YFSETQ. V gave up 4 bases and J gave up 4 bases; unmatched junction bases: 12. This CDR3 is 16 amino acids long. CDR3: CASSIQPGQGGYEQYF. In nucleotides, the CDR3 is TGCGCCAGCAGCATCCAGCCGGGACAGGGAGGATACGAGCAGTACTTC. The entire variable domain, with the rest obtained from reference TRBV5-1 and TRBJ2-7, is as follows: KAGVTQTPRYLIKTRGQQVTLSCSPISGHRSVSWYQQTPGQGLQFLFEYFSETQRNKGNFPGRFSGRQFSNSRSEMNVSTLELGDSALYLCASSIQPGQGGYEQYFGPGTRLTVT.

In its sample, this clone was seen a few times. The chain recombines TRBV5-5 with TRBJ2-2, with D unclear. CDR3 length equals 12 residues. Germline CDR1 and CDR2: SGHKS and YYEKEE (reference sequence). Trimming cost V 7 bases and J 6 bases, with 10 bases left between them. The CDR3 DNA is TGTGCCAGCCTTCGGCGGCCCGGGGAGCTGTTTTTT. This sequence encodes CASLRRPGELFF.

The chain has TRBV19 and TRBJ2-6; no clear D gene. Germline CDR1 LNHDA, CDR2 SQIVND (reference sequence). Trimming pared 5 bases from V and 2 bases from J, leaving 7 bases between. CDR3 length: 14 residues. DNA for the CDR3: TGTGCCAGTAGTTCGCAACCTGGGGCCAACGTCCTGACTTTC. Translated, it gives CASSSQPGANVLTF.

This chain connects TRBV11-3 to TRBJ1-1; D gene ambiguous. The CDR3 totals 13 residues. In germline, CDR1 is SGHNT, CDR2 YENEEA. V lost 1 base, J lost 3 bases, and 6 bases lay in between. The CDR3 reads CASSLVSDTEAFF. The CDR3 bases are TGTGCCAGCAGCTTAGTCTCCGACACTGAAGCTTTCTTT.

The genes are TRBV5-1 and TRBJ2-3, with 13 bases aligning to TRBD2. The V and J ends lost 4 bases and 3 bases, in that order; junction bases with no gene match: 8. Per germline, CDR1 SGHRS and CDR2 YFSETQ. CDR3 size: 17 residues. The CDR3 sequence: CASSATSGGPRTDTQYF. CDR3 nucleotides: TGCGCCAGCAGCGCGACTAGCGGGGGGCCCCGTACAGATACGCAGTATTTT.

CDR3 nucleotide sequence: TGCGCCAGCAGTGAGAAGACAGGGACCGCGAGCTCCTATAATTCACCCCTCCACTTT. Encoded protein: CASSEKTGTASSYNSPLHF. The rearrangement joins TRBV10-1 to TRBJ1-6, with 7 nucleotides matching TRBD1. Germline V CDR1 and CDR2: WNHNN, SYGVQD (reference sequence). This CDR3 region has 19 residues. V shed 2 bases, J shed 0 bases, and the junction held 10 bases outside the gene matches.

This chain joins TRBV5-1 and TRBJ2-5, with no clear D. The germline V and J ends were trimmed by 4 bases and 5 bases, with 21 bases remaining between them. This CDR3 spans 16 amino acids. Germline-derived CDR1 and CDR2 are SGHRS and YFSETQ. This chain's CDR3 is CASSKEPPGLQETQYF. CDR3 nucleotide sequence: TGCGCCAGCAGCAAAGAACCTCCCGGGCTCCAGGAGACCCAGTACTTC.